These T cell receptor beta chains were read from a single sample in a study of cytomegalovirus exposure and HLA in healthy donors. This table comes from immunoSEQ multiplex PCR, and its TCRdb copy is limited to in-frame clones, with some not included. The profile shows 90,000 to 120,000 clones, around 69% of them singletons. The source material was PBMCs. All receptors come from a man aged 18 to 29 in good health and CMV-seronegative. Each CDR3 is given with its conserved first and last residue. A D gene is named only where the DNA matches it firmly. Rows may omit the clone size; those that give it use once, few, many or a size class.

>TRBV7-3|TRBJ2-3|few|TRBD2
CASSRSGGTDTQYF
TGTGCCAGCAGCCGGAGCGGGGGAACAGATACGCAGTATTTT
>TRBV6-5|TRBJ2-7|.|.
CASSSPGTYEQYF
TGTGCCAGCAGTTCTCCGGGGACTTACGAGCAGTACTTC
>TRBV5-6|TRBJ2-5|.|.
CASSLGWRSSAEQTQYF
TGTGCCAGCAGCTTGGGATGGCGGAGTAGCGCCGAACAGACCCAGTACTTC
>TRBV28|TRBJ1-2|.|.
CASSATGLGYTF
TGTGCCAGCAGTGCCACAGGGTTAGGCTACACCTTC
>TRBV28|TRBJ1-4|.|.
CASSFQRQKLFF
TGTGCCAGCAGTTTCCAGCGACAAAAACTGTTTTTT
>TRBV27|TRBJ2-2|.|.
CASSLKSGTGELFF
TGTGCCAGCAGTTTAAAGTCGGGGACCGGGGAGCTGTTTTTT
>TRBV5-1|TRBJ1-2|.|TRBD1
CASNPGVGQNYGYTF
TGCGCCAGCAACCCAGGGGTGGGACAGAACTATGGCTACACCTTC
>TRBV4-3|TRBJ1-4|.|TRBD1
CASSLHRGPNEKLFF
TGCGCCAGCAGCTTACACAGGGGGCCGAATGAAAAACTGTTTTTT
>TRBV4-1|TRBJ2-5|few|.
CASSQDFTGGGETQYF
TGCGCCAGCAGCCAAGATTTTACGGGTGGAGGAGAGACCCAGTACTTC
>TRBV27|TRBJ2-2|.|TRBD2
CASRGLANTGELFF
TGTGCCAGCAGGGGACTAGCGAACACCGGGGAGCTGTTTTTT
>TRBV10-2|TRBJ2-6|.|.
CASSVETGANVLTF
TGCGCCAGTAGCGTGGAGACTGGGGCCAACGTCCTGACTTTC
>TRBV4-2|TRBJ2-7|few|TRBD2
CASSQNRGGSYEQYF
TGTGCCAGCAGCCAGAACCGGGGGGGATCCTACGAGCAGTACTTC
>TRBV7-9|TRBJ1-2|once|.
CSSSLHGSSYTF
TGTTCCAGCAGCTTACACGGGTCCAGCTACACCTTC
>TRBV7-9|TRBJ2-5|.|TRBD2
CASSIGLVGQETQYF
TGTGCCAGCAGCATCGGACTAGTTGGGCAAGAGACCCAGTACTTC
>TRBV7-2|TRBJ1-4|.|TRBD1
CASSLTGTGVATNEKLFF
TGTGCCAGCAGCTTAACCGGGACAGGAGTGGCAACTAATGAAAAACTGTTTTTT
>TRBV9|TRBJ1-3|.|.
CASSALQGTGNTIYF
TGTGCCAGCAGCGCCCTTCAGGGAACTGGAAACACCATATATTTT
>TRBV7-9|TRBJ2-5|.|TRBD2
CASRLQRGGHETQYF
TGTGCCAGCAGGCTACAGCGGGGGGGCCACGAGACCCAGTACTTC
>TRBV10-3|TRBJ2-7|.|.
CAISAPGSGPFHEQYF
TGTGCCATCAGCGCCCCGGGGTCCGGACCTTTCCACGAGCAGTACTTC
>TRBV9|TRBJ2-7|.|.
CASSGRGGGYEQYF
TGTGCCAGCAGCGGCCGCGGGGGCGGCTACGAGCAGTACTTC
>TRBV2|TRBJ2-1|.|.
CASRVGRQGYNEQFF
TGTGCCAGCAGGGTGGGGAGGCAGGGTTACAATGAGCAGTTCTTC
>TRBV4-2|TRBJ2-7|.|TRBD2
CASSPAMTSGGPYEQYF
TGTGCCAGCAGCCCCGCGATGACTAGCGGGGGGCCCTACGAGCAGTACTTC
>TRBV7-9|TRBJ2-7|once|.
CASSPGSARSYEQYF
TGTGCCAGCAGCCCGGGTTCGGCTCGCTCCTACGAGCAGTACTTC
>TRBV27|TRBJ2-5|.|.
CASTKRRGLGTQYF
TGTGCCAGCACCAAACGAAGGGGGTTAGGTACCCAGTACTTC
>TRBV6-5|TRBJ1-6|few|.
CASKVGANSPLHF
TGTGCCAGCAAAGTGGGGGCAAATTCACCCCTCCACTTT
>TRBV5-1|TRBJ1-2|.|TRBD1
CASSPSLGQGRGYTF
TGCGCCAGCAGCCCGAGCCTGGGACAGGGTAGGGGCTACACCTTC
>TRBV5-1|TRBJ1-3|.|TRBD1
CASRAGQDAWGNTIYF
TGCGCCAGCAGGGCCGGACAGGACGCTTGGGGAAACACCATATATTTT
>TRBV7-9|TRBJ2-3|.|.
CASSLRSGLGTDTQYF
TGTGCCAGCAGCTTAAGGTCAGGCCTGGGCACAGATACGCAGTATTTT
>TRBV11-2|TRBJ1-6|.|TRBD1
CASRTTGTATLHF
TGTGCCAGCAGGACTACCGGGACAGCTACCCTCCACTTT
>TRBV6-1|TRBJ1-2|.|TRBD1
CASSEYGQDYGYTF
TGTGCCAGCAGTGAATACGGACAGGACTATGGCTACACCTTC
>TRBV7-6|TRBJ1-1|.|TRBD1
CASSTRTGGNTEAFF
TGTGCCAGCAGCACCAGGACAGGGGGGAACACTGAAGCTTTCTTT
>TRBV7-9|TRBJ1-4|few|TRBD1
CASSSWDRSNEKLFF
TGTGCCAGCAGCTCCTGGGACAGGTCTAATGAAAAACTGTTTTTT
>TRBV27|TRBJ1-5|.|.
CASSGGGKPQHF
TGTGCCAGCAGCGGGGGGGGGAAGCCCCAGCATTTT
>TRBV6-6|TRBJ1-1|few|TRBD1
CASSYRGGEDTEAFF
TGTGCCAGCAGTTACCGAGGGGGCGAGGACACTGAAGCTTTCTTT
>TRBV7-2|TRBJ2-7|.|TRBD2
CASSTRTSGGSLGQYF
TGTGCCAGCAGCACCCGGACTAGCGGGGGGTCCCTCGGGCAGTACTTC
>TRBV11-2|TRBJ1-2|.|.
CASSLNSRSYGYTF
TGTGCCAGCAGCTTGAACAGCAGGTCGTATGGCTACACCTTC
>TRBV11-2|TRBJ1-2|.|.
CASSQPRGFSGYTF
TGTGCCAGCAGCCAGCCCCGGGGATTCTCTGGCTACACCTTC
>TRBV19|TRBJ1-1|.|TRBD1
CASSEGTGGVRMNTEAFF
TGTGCCAGTAGTGAGGGGACAGGGGGCGTACGAATGAACACTGAAGCTTTCTTT
>TRBV5-5|TRBJ2-3|.|.
CASDLTQAPQYF
TGTGCCAGCGACCTTACCCAGGCCCCGCAGTATTTT
>TRBV7-8|TRBJ1-3|.|TRBD1
CASSLAQGQVKSNTIYF
TGTGCCAGCAGCTTAGCGCAAGGACAGGTGAAGAGCAACACCATATATTTT
>TRBV28|TRBJ1-5|.|TRBD1
CASSKIDREQHF
TGTGCCAGCAGTAAAATCGACAGGGAGCAGCATTTT
>TRBV15|TRBJ2-7|.|TRBD1
CATSRGAGGTTAYEQYF
TGTGCCACCAGCAGAGGTGCAGGGGGCACCACTGCCTACGAGCAGTACTTC
>TRBV11-1|TRBJ1-6|.|TRBD1
CASSSGTGSSPLHF
TGTGCCAGCAGCTCCGGGACAGGGAGCTCACCCCTCCACTTT
>TRBV7-2|TRBJ2-5|.|TRBD2
CASSLASSSGWYQETQYF
TGTGCCAGCAGCTTAGCGTCGTCTAGCGGGTGGTACCAAGAGACCCAGTACTTC
>TRBV28|TRBJ2-7|.|.
CASSFTGGSYEQYF
TGTGCCAGCAGTTTCACCGGGGGTTCCTACGAGCAGTACTTC
>TRBV29-1|TRBJ2-3|once|.
CSASVRDSWTSRQDTQYF
TGCAGCGCGTCGGTCAGGGACAGTTGGACTAGCCGTCAAGATACGCAGTATTTT
>TRBV7-9|TRBJ1-2|.|.
CASSPTSNYGYTF
TGTGCCAGCAGCCCGACAAGCAACTATGGCTACACCTTC
>TRBV6-6|TRBJ1-1|.|.
CASSYSWTENTEAFF
TGTGCCAGCAGTTACTCCTGGACAGAGAACACTGAAGCTTTCTTT
>TRBV7-2|TRBJ2-1|.|.
CASSPMGGSSYNEQFF
TGTGCCAGCAGCCCGATGGGAGGAAGCTCCTACAATGAGCAGTTCTTC
>TRBV5-1|TRBJ1-6|.|TRBD1
CASSLGDSPNSPLHF
TGCGCCAGCAGCTTGGGGGACAGCCCTAATTCACCCCTCCACTTT
>TRBV6-5|TRBJ1-6|.|.
CASSYGALNSPLHF
TGTGCCAGCAGTTACGGGGCCCTTAATTCACCCCTCCACTTT
>TRBV29-1|TRBJ2-5|.|TRBD1
CSARQGAAEETQYF
TGCAGCGCTAGACAGGGCGCGGCCGAAGAGACCCAGTACTTC
>TRBV10-3|TRBJ2-3|.|TRBD2
CAISQPAGGSSTDTQYF
TGTGCCATCAGTCAGCCAGCGGGGGGGTCTTCCACAGATACGCAGTATTTT
>TRBV5-4|TRBJ2-7|.|.
CASSLSNEQYF
TGTGCCAGCAGCTTGAGCAACGAGCAGTACTTC
>TRBV12-5|TRBJ1-2|.|TRBD1
CASGLDPGQGNGYTF
TGTGCTAGTGGTTTGGACCCGGGACAGGGCAATGGCTACACCTTC
>TRBV19|TRBJ1-5|once|TRBD1
CASRYDRGGQPQHF
TGTGCCAGTAGATATGACAGGGGAGGGCAGCCCCAGCATTTT
>TRBV2|TRBJ1-4|.|.
CASSDSGGGFFLW
TGTGCCAGCAGTGATTCCGGAGGCGGATTTTTTTTGTGG
>TRBV11-2|TRBJ2-3|once|.
CASSPVRRRGDTQYF
TGTGCCAGCAGCCCGGTGAGGCGGAGGGGAGATACGCAGTATTTT
>TRBV10-3|TRBJ1-2|.|TRBD1
CAISEGQGAGGYTF
TGTGCCATCAGTGAGGGACAGGGGGCCGGTGGCTACACCTTC
>TRBV18|TRBJ1-1|.|.
CASSPRGGTEAFF
TGTGCCAGCTCACCACGAGGGGGCACTGAAGCTTTCTTT
>TRBV14|TRBJ2-2|.|TRBD2
CASSQVGTKGTGELFF
TGTGCCAGCAGCCAAGTAGGGACTAAGGGCACCGGGGAGCTGTTTTTT